This is a list of T cell receptor beta chains from one sample in a study of cytomegalovirus exposure and HLA in healthy donors. Profiled with immunoSEQ multiplex PCR; TCRdb holds only in-frame clones, not every one. This table holds approximately 150,000 clones, 75% to 85% found once. The sample was PBMCs. The receptors come from a woman aged 50 to 65 in good health and CMV-seronegative. Both conserved end residues are part of each CDR3. Fields, in order: clone size, D gene, J gene, V gene, CDR3 DNA, CDR3 protein. D genes are given only for firm matches. For some rows the clone size is stated as once, few or many, or as a class when expanded; others skip it.

>NA|NA|TRBJ1-5|TRBV7-3
TGTGCCAGCAGCTTATCAGGGAATCAGCCCCAGCATTTT
CASSLSGNQPQHF
>NA|NA|TRBJ2-7|TRBV7-2
TGTGCCAGCAGCTACCGGACTACCTACGAGCAGTACTTC
CASSYRTTYEQYF
>NA|TRBD1|TRBJ2-7|TRBV6-1
TGTGCCAGCAGTGAAGGGGACAGGGTCGCCTACGAGCAGTACTTC
CASSEGDRVAYEQYF
>NA|TRBD2|TRBJ2-5|TRBV27
TGTGCCAGCAGTTTATCTTGGCGGGAGGGCCGGGAGACCCAGTACTTC
CASSLSWREGRETQYF
>NA|NA|TRBJ2-7|TRBV10-3
TGTGCCATCAGTGTCAAGGCAGGCTACGAGCAGTACTTC
CAISVKAGYEQYF
>NA|NA|TRBJ2-6|TRBV11-2
TGTGCCAGCAGCGCCCACTCGCGGGCCCATTCTGGGGCCAACGTCCTGACTTTC
CASSAHSRAHSGANVLTF
>NA|NA|TRBJ1-6|TRBV4-1
TGCGCCAGCAGCCCCCTCGGAGGGGATTCACCCCTCCACTTT
CASSPLGGDSPLHF
>NA|NA|TRBJ2-7|TRBV21-1
TGTGCCAGCAGCTGTGAGACGGGGACAAAACCCTACGAGCAGTACTTC
CASSCETGTKPYEQYF
>NA|TRBD1|TRBJ1-1|TRBV19
TGTGCCAGTAGTCCCAGGACAGGGTGGGAAGCTTTCTTT
CASSPRTGWEAFF
>NA|NA|TRBJ2-7|TRBV9
TGTGCCAGCAGCGGCTATAGCTCCTACGAGCAGTACTTC
CASSGYSSYEQYF
>NA|TRBD2|TRBJ2-7|TRBV5-4
TGTGCCAGCAGCTCGGGACTAGCGTCCTACGAGCAGTACTTC
CASSSGLASYEQYF
>NA|NA|TRBJ1-5|TRBV2
TGTGCCAGCAGGATGGAGCGTCAGCCCCAGCATTTT
CASRMERQPQHF
>NA|TRBD2|TRBJ2-5|TRBV16
TGTGCCAGCAGCCAATTCAAGCGGGGAGAGACCCAGTACTTC
CASSQFKRGETQYF
>NA|TRBD1|TRBJ1-5|TRBV7-2
TGTGCCAGCAGCTTAGAGACAGGGGTAAGCAATCAGCCCCAGCATTTT
CASSLETGVSNQPQHF
>NA|TRBD2|TRBJ2-1|TRBV29-1
TGCAGCGTTGAGGGAGCGGGAGGGCCTCGAGAGCAGTTCTTC
CSVEGAGGPREQFF
>NA|TRBD2|TRBJ2-1|TRBV9
TGTGCCAGCAGCGGACTAGCGGGGGGGCAGGGTGAGCAGTTCTTC
CASSGLAGGQGEQFF
>NA|NA|TRBJ1-6|TRBV7-6
TGTGCCAGCAGCTCGACACAGGGAACTAATTCACCCCTCCACTTT
CASSSTQGTNSPLHF
>NA|TRBD2|TRBJ2-5|TRBV7-6
TGTGCCAGCAGCCCGACCCTAGCGGGAGGGCGGGAGACCCAGTACTTC
CASSPTLAGGRETQYF
>NA|NA|TRBJ1-4|TRBV6-1
TGTGCCAGCAGTGTTGACAGACCTGGAAAACTGTTTTTT
CASSVDRPGKLFF
>NA|TRBD2|TRBJ2-7|TRBV11-1
TGTGCCAGCAGCTTCTTCTCCGGGGGGGCCTACGAGCAGTACTTC
CASSFFSGGAYEQYF
>NA|NA|TRBJ2-7|TRBV30
TGTGCCTGGAGTGTACAAGGGGGTTACGAGCAGTACTTC
CAWSVQGGYEQYF
>once|TRBD1|TRBJ2-1|TRBV28
TGTGCCAGCACCCGGGCGGGACAGGGGAGGAATGAGCAGTTCTTC
CASTRAGQGRNEQFF
>many|TRBD1|TRBJ1-1|TRBV7-2
TGTGCCGGAAGACAGGGGCCGAACACTGAAGCTTTCTTT
CAGRQGPNTEAFF
>NA|NA|TRBJ2-1|TRBV7-2
TGTGCCAGCAGCTTCGGAGAGAATGAGCAGTTCTTC
CASSFGENEQFF
>NA|NA|TRBJ2-3|TRBV18
TGTGCCAGCTCACCACCGAGTCTACAGGGGAGGTTAGATACGCAGTATTTT
CASSPPSLQGRLDTQYF
>once|NA|TRBJ1-2|TRBV7-9
TGTGCCAGCAGCCAGGCTGGGGGGGGTAACTATGGCTACACCTTC
CASSQAGGGNYGYTF
>few|TRBD2|TRBJ2-1|TRBV11-2
TGTGCCAGCAGCCAAACTAGCGGGAGGACGTATGAGCAGTTCTTC
CASSQTSGRTYEQFF
>NA|TRBD1|TRBJ1-2|TRBV11-2
TGTGCCAGCAGCTTAGCGGGACAGGGGGCTGTCTATGGCTACACCTTC
CASSLAGQGAVYGYTF
>NA|TRBD1|TRBJ1-3|TRBV10-3
TGTGCCATAAAGCCGGGACAGGGGTTGAACACCATATATTTT
CAIKPGQGLNTIYF
>NA|TRBD2|TRBJ2-3|TRBV5-5
TGTGCCAGCAGCTTGGTGGGACTAGCGGGAGGGCCGCGGTCAGATACGCAGTATTTT
CASSLVGLAGGPRSDTQYF
>NA|TRBD1|TRBJ1-6|TRBV9
TGTGCCAGCAGCGGGGGGACAGGGACGACCTATAATTCACCCCTCCACTTT
CASSGGTGTTYNSPLHF
>NA|NA|TRBJ1-4|TRBV7-9
TGTGCCAGCAGCTTAGCCCGGGCAGGGGTCCTTAATGAAAAACTGTTTTTT
CASSLARAGVLNEKLFF
>NA|NA|TRBJ1-2|TRBV7-2
TGTGCCAGCAGCGTGGGGACTCCTAACTATGGCTACACCTTC
CASSVGTPNYGYTF
>NA|TRBD2|TRBJ2-3|TRBV5-6
TGTGCCAGCAGCTCCCTGGGGGAGCGGGGGGGCGGGGATACGCAGTATTTT
CASSSLGERGGGDTQYF
>NA|NA|TRBJ2-1|TRBV9
TGTGCCAGCAGCGTAGAGGGCCGCCGGGAGAATGAGCAGTTCTTC
CASSVEGRRENEQFF
>NA|TRBD1|TRBJ2-7|TRBV30
TGTGCCTGGAGTGTCGGACAGGGGTTTTACGAGCAGTACTTC
CAWSVGQGFYEQYF
>NA|TRBD1|TRBJ2-7|TRBV4-2
TGTGCCAGCAGCCAAGAAACGGGGACAGGGAGTTACGAGCAGTACTTC
CASSQETGTGSYEQYF
>NA|NA|TRBJ2-1|TRBV18
TGTGCCAGCTCAAACGAACCGGGATCTTACAATGAGCAGTTCTTC
CASSNEPGSYNEQFF
>once|NA|TRBJ1-1|TRBV30
TGTGCCTGGAGTGACTTGAACACTGAAGCTTTCTTT
CAWSDLNTEAFF
>NA|NA|TRBJ2-7|TRBV29-1
TGCAGCGTGCAACTCTCTGCACAGGGAGCCAACGAGCAGTACTTC
CSVQLSAQGANEQYF
>NA|TRBD1|TRBJ1-3|TRBV5-1
TGCGCCAGCAGCTCGAGGACAGGGTTTGGAAACACCATATATTTT
CASSSRTGFGNTIYF
>many|TRBD2|TRBJ2-5|TRBV7-9
TGTGCCAGCAGCTTAGCCCTAGCGGGAGGGCAGACCCAGTACTTC
CASSLALAGGQTQYF
>NA|NA|TRBJ2-3|TRBV11-2
TGTGCCACCCTAGGAGGGAGCACAGATACGCAGTATTTT
CATLGGSTDTQYF
>NA|NA|TRBJ1-2|TRBV9
TGTGCCAGCAACAAACGCCCAGGGGACTATGGCTACACCTTC
CASNKRPGDYGYTF
>once|NA|TRBJ2-3|TRBV7-2
TGTGCCAGCAGCCCAGCGAATACGCAGTATTTT
CASSPANTQYF